The rows below give T cell receptor beta chains drawn from one sample of a study of control samples from healthy donors and cancer patients. The assay was immunoSEQ multiplex PCR, and TCRdb's table has in-frame clones only and misses some. Found here are about 140,000 clones, around nine tenths of them singletons; the top ten hold over 4%. Sequencing was done on a sample of blood. The receptors originated from a man aged 30 to 45 in good health. Both conserved end residues are part of each CDR3. The order of the fields is V gene, J gene, D gene, clone size, CDR3 protein, CDR3 DNA. The D gene is left open where the match is weak. Clone size appears in some rows only: once, few, many, or a class for an expanded clone.

v_gene: TRBV4-3; j_gene: TRBJ2-3; d_gene: .; abundance: .; CDR3aa: CASSQEGGGDTQYF; CDR3nt: TGCGCCAGCAGCCAAGAAGGCGGGGGCGATACGCAGTATTTT
v_gene: TRBV6-2/TRBV6-3; j_gene: TRBJ1-5; d_gene: .; abundance: once; CDR3aa: CASSLLGNQPQHF; CDR3nt: TGTGCCAGCAGTTTGCTCGGCAATCAGCCCCAGCATTTT
v_gene: TRBV11-2; j_gene: TRBJ2-7; d_gene: .; abundance: .; CDR3aa: CASSLGDEQYF; CDR3nt: TGTGCCAGCAGCTTAGGGGACGAGCAGTACTTC
v_gene: TRBV7-2; j_gene: TRBJ2-1; d_gene: .; abundance: .; CDR3aa: CASSLAGGIKQFF; CDR3nt: TGTGCCAGCAGCTTAGCAGGGGGGATTAAGCAGTTCTTC
v_gene: TRBV9; j_gene: TRBJ1-1; d_gene: .; abundance: .; CDR3aa: CASSAQVIMNTEAFF; CDR3nt: TGTGCCAGCAGCGCGCAGGTCATCATGAACACTGAAGCTTTCTTT
v_gene: TRBV2; j_gene: TRBJ2-7; d_gene: TRBD1; abundance: .; CDR3aa: CATVAGQGTSEQYF; CDR3nt: TGTGCCACAGTGGCTGGACAGGGCACGTCCGAGCAGTACTTC
v_gene: TRBV7-2; j_gene: TRBJ2-2; d_gene: TRBD2; abundance: .; CDR3aa: CASSALAGGHTGELFF; CDR3nt: TGTGCCAGCAGCGCCCTAGCGGGGGGGCACACCGGGGAGCTGTTTTTT
v_gene: TRBV19; j_gene: TRBJ1-6; d_gene: .; abundance: .; CDR3aa: CASSIEDSRSPLHF; CDR3nt: TGTGCCAGTAGTATAGAGGACAGTCGTTCACCCCTCCACTTT
v_gene: TRBV5-4; j_gene: TRBJ2-7; d_gene: .; abundance: .; CDR3aa: CASSFGTVGLGEQYF; CDR3nt: TGTGCCAGCAGCTTCGGGACGGTAGGACTGGGCGAGCAGTACTTC
v_gene: TRBV7-9; j_gene: TRBJ2-5; d_gene: TRBD2; abundance: .; CDR3aa: CASSSIAGGPGETQYF; CDR3nt: TGTGCCAGCAGCTCGATAGCGGGGGGGCCGGGAGAGACCCAGTACTTC